The 28 T cell receptor beta chains below come from one sample, sequenced in a study of T and B cells in COVID-19 patients. TRB rearrangements were amplified by multiplex PCR with BIOMED2 TRB-A/B primers. Each CDR3 protein is one row after TCRdb ran MiXCR on the multiplex PCR reads. The sample records more than 12,000 distinct CDR3 sequences, roughly 29% being singletons. From blood, roughly 220-550 ng of genomic DNA served as TRB template. The specimen was blood. Source of these receptors: a human donor who had recovered from COVID-19.

In its sample, this clonotype is medium-sized. This chain uses TRBV29-1 with TRBJ2-5, with 9 bases that match TRBD1. V trimming: 8 bases; J trimming: 5 bases; junction bases outside the gene matches: 6. Germline values: CDR1 SQVTM, CDR2 ANQGSEA. The length of the CDR3 is 12 residues. The CDR3 spells CSIGTGRETQYF. Here the CDR3 DNA reads TGCAGCATTGGGACAGGGAGGGAGACCCAGTACTTC.

This clonotype qualifies as medium-sized. The chain is built from TRBV19 and TRBJ2-7; D may correspond to TRBD1 or TRBD2 (7 bases each). Germline V gene sequence: CDR1 LNHDA, CDR2 SQIVND (reference sequence). The CDR3 consists of 13 residues. V was trimmed by 5 bases and J by 2 bases, leaving 10 bases between them. CDR3 sequence: CASSPGGAYEQYF. In DNA, the CDR3 is TGTGCCAGTAGTCCAGGGGGGGCCTACGAGCAGTACTTC.

By sample share, this clonotype is medium-sized. V usage is TRBV19 and J usage is TRBJ1-6, with D maybe TRBD1 (5 bases). Germline CDR1 is LNHDA and CDR2 is SQIVND (reference sequence). CDR3 size: 17 residues. V was shortened by 6 bases and J by 9 bases, with 24 bases between the two germline ends. The CDR3 here is CASSANPRGSGGSPLHF. The CDR3 DNA reads as TGTGCCAGTAGCGCGAATCCTAGGGGAAGTGGTGGTTCACCCCTCCACTTT.

This clonotype has a handful of counts. The J gene is TRBJ2-3, the V gene TRBV12-5; D tentatively fits TRBD1 or TRBD2 (6 bases each). V lost 0 bases and J lost 2, with 12 bases in between. This CDR3 comprises 16 residues. The germline V gene has CDR1 LGHNT and CDR2 FRNRAP. The CDR3 region has the DNA TGTGCTAGTGGTTTGGTACCGGGGGCCAACACAGATACGCAGTATTTT. It codes for CASGLVPGANTDTQYF.

About this clonotype itself: A junction boundary mismatches the germline segment, possibly from a read error. The V and J genes are TRBV15 and TRBJ2-2; either TRBD1 or TRBD2 may fit D (5 bases each). The CDR3 loop spans 14 amino acids. Germline lookup yields CDR1 LNHNV and CDR2 YYDKDF (reference sequence). CDR3 region: CATSRSKGTGEQFF. CDR3 bases: TGTGCCACCAGCAGATCCAAGGGGACCGGGGAGCAGTTTTTT. Filled out from reference TRBV15 and TRBJ2-2, the complete variable domain reads DAMVIQNPRYQVTQFGKPVTLSCSQTLNHNVMYWYQQKSSQAPKLLFHYYDKDFNNEADTPDNFQSRRPNTSFCFLDIRSPGLGDTAMYLCATSRSKGTGEQFFGEGSRLTVL.

This clonotype appeared a few times. This chain connects TRBV18 to TRBJ1-1; 7 bases line up with TRBD1. V shed 6 bases and J 4 bases; nucleotides not matched to a gene: 2. This CDR3 is 12 amino acids long. Germline loops: CDR1 KGHSH, CDR2 LQKENI. The DNA of the CDR3 is TGTGCCAGCTCCCAGGGGGGCACTGAAGCTTTCTTT. Translating it yields CASSQGGTEAFF.

This clonotype occurred once. The DNA of the CDR3 is TGTGCCAGCAGTCGCGACAGGGAGAGGACAGATACGCAGTATTTT. Its protein product is CASSRDRERTDTQYF. This chain connects TRBV2 to TRBJ2-3, with 7 bases lining up with TRBD1. This CDR3 is 15 amino acids long. V lost 5 bases and J lost 3; bases outside the gene matches: 8. Germline-derived CDR1 and CDR2 are SNHLY and FYNNEI. The full variable domain, with the rest looked up from reference TRBV2 and TRBJ2-3, is EPEVTQTPSHQVTQMGQEVILRCVPISNHLYFYWYRQILGQKVEFLVSFYNNEISEKSEIFDDQFSVERPDGSNFTLKIRSTKLEDSAMYFCASSRDRERTDTQYFGPGTRLTVL.

The chain has TRBV12-3 or TRBV12-4 and TRBJ1-4; 7 bases agree with TRBD1. The CDR3 is made up of 17 amino acids. Trimming at V came to 11 bases and at J to 8 bases, leaving 23 bases not matched to a gene. CDR3 sequence reads: CAGSPLGTAIVREKLFF. The CDR3 nucleotides read TGTGCCGGTAGTCCCCTCGGGACAGCGATTGTAAGGGAAAAACTGTTTTTT.

In this sample, this clonotype is medium-sized (0.01 to 0.1%). The chain joins TRBV30 to TRBJ1-4, with 12 bases aligning to TRBD1. Germline assignment: CDR1 GTSNPN and CDR2 SVGIG (reference sequence). The length of the CDR3 is 15 residues. V was pared by 3 bases and J by 7 bases, with 6 bases of the junction left unmatched. The CDR3 loop is CAWSQGQGAGEKLFF. The CDR3 region has the DNA TGTGCCTGGAGCCAGGGACAGGGGGCAGGTGAAAAACTGTTTTTT.

This clonotype is medium-sized by share. The chain has TRBV13 and TRBJ2-5; D is unresolved. Looked up from germline, CDR1 is PRHDT and CDR2 is FYEKMQ (reference sequence). With 3 bases removed from V and 1 base from J, the gap between germline ends came to 0 bases. This CDR3 is built from 11 residues. CDR3 in DNA: TGTGCCAGCAGCTTCCAAGAGACCCAGTACTTC. It encodes CASSFQETQYF.

The chain uses TRBV12-3 or TRBV12-4 and TRBJ1-2; TRBD1 agrees at 7 bases. The CDR3 runs 16 residues. Trimming took 7 bases from V and 4 from J; bases not matched to a gene: 15. CDR3 loop: CASTVTGFPSGYGYTF. Written as DNA, the CDR3 is TGTGCCAGCACCGTGACAGGGTTCCCGAGTGGCTATGGCTACACCTTC.

The chain recombines TRBV11-3 with TRBJ2-7, with TRBD2 identical over 11 bases. After removal of 5 bases from V and 3 bases from J, the junction contained 3 bases not matched to a gene. The CDR3 loop spans 14 amino acids. Germline loops: CDR1 SGHNT, CDR2 YENEEA. CDR3 residues: CASSPGLAGYEQYF. The CDR3 region has the DNA TGTGCCAGCAGCCCAGGACTAGCGGGCTACGAGCAGTACTTC.

CDR3 coding DNA: TGTGCCAGCAGCTTCCGGGGGGGTAATGAGCAGTTCTTC. Protein: CASSFRGGNEQFF. J is TRBJ2-1 and V is TRBV5-6; 8 bases fit TRBD2. Germline V gene sequence: CDR1 SGHDT, CDR2 YYEEEE. This CDR3 contains 13 residues. The J segment lost 7 bases and the V segment lost 2 bases, leaving 2 bases of the junction unmatched. Full variable domain (remainder filled in from reference TRBV5-6 and TRBJ2-1): DAGVTQSPTHLIKTRGQQVTLRCSPKSGHDTVSWYQQALGQGPQFIFQYYEEEERQRGNFPDRFSGHQFPNYSSELNVNALLLGDSALYLCASSFRGGNEQFFGPGTRLTVL.

Note on this clonotype: This clone may be a read error of a much larger clone one base away. The chain carries TRBV6-5 and TRBJ2-2, with 12 bases identical to TRBD2. J was trimmed by 6 bases and V by 7 bases; bases with no gene match: 6. This CDR3 region has 15 residues. Per germline, CDR1 MNHEY and CDR2 SVGAGI. The CDR3 sequence is CASKVTSGSAGELFF. CDR3 coding DNA: TGTGCCAGCAAGGTGACTAGCGGGAGTGCCGGGGAGCTGTTTTTT.

The sample holds a few counts of this clonotype. This chain links TRBV5-5 with TRBJ2-1, with D maybe TRBD1 (6 bases). The CDR3 consists of 14 residues. Germline CDR1 is SGHKS and CDR2 is YYEKEE (reference sequence). V dropped 4 bases and J dropped 4 bases, with 12 bases sitting between them. In DNA form, the CDR3 reads TGTGCCAGCAGCCCAGTCAGGGGTTACAATGAGCAGTTCTTC. This translates into CASSPVRGYNEQFF.

In regard to this clonotype: An end of the junction does not agree with germline; a read error may underlie this. This sequence joins TRBV11-3 and TRBJ2-6, with D uncertain. CDR1 and CDR2 (germline): SGHNT, YENEEA. CDR3 length: 15 amino acids. CDR3 amino acids: CACSPHRSGANVLTF. CDR3 DNA sequence: TGTGCCTGCAGCCCTCATAGGTCTGGGGCCAACGTCCTGACTTTC.

The chain uses TRBV29-1 and TRBJ2-1, with no clear D. V was trimmed by 2 bases and J by 3 bases, leaving 29 bases between them. The CDR3 is 20 amino acids. Germline CDR1 reads SQVTM; CDR2 reads ANQGSEA. The CDR3 DNA reads as TGCAGCGTTGAACTCCTACCGACCGGACCGTCGGAGACAAGCTACAATGAGCAGTTCTTC. It encodes CSVELLPTGPSETSYNEQFF.

This clonotype rates as medium-sized. The chain recombines TRBV6-6 with TRBJ1-6, with 7 bases matching TRBD1. There are 15 residues in the CDR3. Germline V CDR1 and CDR2: MNHNY, SVGAGI (reference sequence). Germline trimming cut 6 bases from V and 8 bases from J; bases unmatched to any gene: 10. In nucleotides, the CDR3 is TGTGCCAGCAGACCGACAAAGACAGGGCATTCACCCCTCCACTTT. It encodes CASRPTKTGHSPLHF.

This clonotype has more than one count but fewer than ten. CDR3 DNA: TGCAGCGTTGGAGGGGTGGTGAGCACTGAAGCTTTCTTT. Protein sequence: CSVGGVVSTEAFF. V usage is TRBV29-1 and J usage is TRBJ1-1; D is perhaps TRBD1 (5 bases). V was cut by 4 bases and J by 4 bases, with 13 bases left in between. The germline V gene encodes CDR1 SQVTM and CDR2 ANQGSEA. The CDR3 contains 13 residues.

J is TRBJ2-7 and V is TRBV18; the D gene is possibly TRBD1 (5 bases). CDR1 KGHSH and CDR2 LQKENI come from the germline V gene. This CDR3 has 14 amino acids. Trimming cost V 3 bases and J 2 bases, with 11 bases left between them. The CDR3 sequence: CASSPGQGPYEQYF. The CDR3 nucleotides are TGTGCCAGCTCACCGGGGCAGGGTCCCTACGAGCAGTACTTC.

The chain is built from TRBV19 and TRBJ2-7; D not certain. The CDR3 consists of 12 residues. V was trimmed by 5 bases and J by 5 bases, leaving 10 bases between them. From germline, CDR1 is LNHDA and CDR2 SQIVND (reference sequence). The CDR3 is CASSFTNNEQYF. In DNA, the CDR3 is TGTGCCAGTAGTTTCACTAACAACGAGCAGTACTTC.

This clonotype has a count of ten or more. This chain uses TRBV19 with TRBJ1-1, with D possibly TRBD1 on 6 matching bases. V was shortened by 3 bases and J by 0 bases, with 14 bases between the two germline ends. Germline CDR1 is LNHDA and CDR2 is SQIVND (reference sequence). CDR3 length: 16 amino acids. The CDR3 DNA reads as TGTGCCAGTAGTATGGACAGCGCTCCAATGAACACTGAAGCTTTCTTT. Protein product: CASSMDSAPMNTEAFF.

The chain recombines TRBV7-2 with TRBJ2-1; D remains unclear. Germline CDR1 SGHTA, CDR2 FQGNSA. Trimming removed 4 bases at V and 5 bases at J, with 9 bases between. The CDR3 runs to 13 residues. CDR3: CASSSPPHNEQFF. In nucleotides, the CDR3 is TGTGCCAGCAGCTCCCCCCCCCACAATGAGCAGTTCTTC. The full variable domain, with the rest looked up from reference TRBV7-2 and TRBJ2-1, is GAGVSQSPSNKVTEKGKDVELRCDPISGHTALYWYRQSLGQGLEFLIYFQGNSAPDKSGLPSDRFSAERTGGSVSTLTIQRTQQEDSAVYLCASSSPPHNEQFFGPGTRLTVL.

Within the sample, this clonotype is medium-sized. J is TRBJ2-7 and V is TRBV19, with TRBD2 as a possible D gene (5 bases). The CDR3 runs to 14 residues. Trimming pared 6 bases from V and 7 bases from J, leaving 19 bases between. From germline, CDR1 is LNHDA and CDR2 SQIVND (reference sequence). CDR3 DNA: TGTGCCAGTAGCCCTCAGATGGGCCCGGGGGAGCAGTACTTC. Translation gives CASSPQMGPGEQYF.

This clonotype is deemed medium-sized. The rearrangement uses TRBV19 and TRBJ1-4; TRBD1 aligns across 9 bases. The V segment lost 5 bases and the J segment 6 bases; nucleotides outside the gene matches: 10. Germline assignment: CDR1 LNHDA and CDR2 SQIVND (reference sequence). CDR3 size: 16 residues. The CDR3 loop is CASSPSGQGIDEKLFF. The CDR3 DNA reads TGTGCCAGTAGTCCGTCCGGACAGGGGATAGATGAAAAACTGTTTTTT.

This clonotype showed up just once. The CDR3 is CASSSGTPVQYF. CDR3 bases: TGTGCCAGCAGTTCCGGGACTCCTGTTCAGTACTTC. This rearrangement joins TRBV27 to TRBJ2-7; TRBD2 might be the D (6 bases). This CDR3 has 12 residues. From germline, CDR1 is MNHEY and CDR2 SMNVEV (reference sequence). V was shortened by 4 bases and J by 10 bases, with 14 bases between the two germline ends.

The CDR3 sequence is CASSLVTTRRGKGYTF. The CDR3 DNA reads TGTGCCAGCAGCTTAGTAACGACACGGAGGGGTAAAGGCTACACCTTC. The chain recombines TRBV11-3 with TRBJ1-2; perhaps TRBD1 as D (5 bases). Between the trimmed V and J ends, which lost 1 base and 8 bases, there was a span of 20 bases. CDR3 length: 16 residues. Germline V gene sequence: CDR1 SGHNT, CDR2 YENEEA.

The chain has TRBV11-3 and TRBJ2-7; D is uncertain. This CDR3 is 14 amino acids long. Trimming shortened V by 0 bases and J by 2 bases, and 8 bases separated the two germline ends. The germline V gene has CDR1 SGHNT and CDR2 YENEEA. The CDR3 DNA reads TGTGCCAGCAGCTTAGATGGCAAGACCTACGAGCAGTACTTC. It codes for CASSLDGKTYEQYF.